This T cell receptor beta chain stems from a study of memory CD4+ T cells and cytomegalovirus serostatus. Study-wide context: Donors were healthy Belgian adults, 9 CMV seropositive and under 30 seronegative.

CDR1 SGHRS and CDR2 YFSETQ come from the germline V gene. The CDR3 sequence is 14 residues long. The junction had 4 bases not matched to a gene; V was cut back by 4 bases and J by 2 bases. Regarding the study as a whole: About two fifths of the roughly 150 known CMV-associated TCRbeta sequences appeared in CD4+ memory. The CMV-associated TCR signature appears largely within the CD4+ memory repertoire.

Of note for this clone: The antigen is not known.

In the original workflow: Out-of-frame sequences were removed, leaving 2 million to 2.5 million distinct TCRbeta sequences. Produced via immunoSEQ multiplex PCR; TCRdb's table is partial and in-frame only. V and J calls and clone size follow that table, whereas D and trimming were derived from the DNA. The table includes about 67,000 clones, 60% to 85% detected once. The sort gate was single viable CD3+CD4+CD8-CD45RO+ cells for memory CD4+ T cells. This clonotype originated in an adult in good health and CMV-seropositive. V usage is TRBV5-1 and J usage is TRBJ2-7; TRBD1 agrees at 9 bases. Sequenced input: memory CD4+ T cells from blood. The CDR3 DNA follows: TGCGCCAGCAGCAAGGGACAGGGCGCCTACGAGCAGTACTTC. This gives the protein CASSKGQGAYEQYF.